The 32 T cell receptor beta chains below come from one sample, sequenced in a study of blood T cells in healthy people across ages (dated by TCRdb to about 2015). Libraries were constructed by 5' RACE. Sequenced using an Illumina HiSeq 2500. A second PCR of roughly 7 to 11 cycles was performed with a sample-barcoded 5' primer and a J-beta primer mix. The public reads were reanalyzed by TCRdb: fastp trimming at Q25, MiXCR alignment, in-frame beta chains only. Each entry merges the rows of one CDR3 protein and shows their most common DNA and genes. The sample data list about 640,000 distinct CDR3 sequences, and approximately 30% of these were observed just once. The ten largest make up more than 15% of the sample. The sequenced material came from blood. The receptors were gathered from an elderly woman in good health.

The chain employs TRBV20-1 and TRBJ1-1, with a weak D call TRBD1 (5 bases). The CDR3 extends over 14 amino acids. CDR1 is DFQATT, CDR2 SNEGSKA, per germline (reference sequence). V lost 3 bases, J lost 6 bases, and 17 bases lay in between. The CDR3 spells CSARPTASFAEAFF. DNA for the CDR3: TGCAGTGCTAGGCCGACAGCGAGTTTCGCTGAAGCTTTCTTT.

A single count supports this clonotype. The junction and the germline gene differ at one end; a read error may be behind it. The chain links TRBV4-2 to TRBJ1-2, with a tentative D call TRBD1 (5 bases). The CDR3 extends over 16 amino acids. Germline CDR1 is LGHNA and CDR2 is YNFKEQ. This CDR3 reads CAGSQVSQGGFYGYTF. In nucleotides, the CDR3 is TGTGCCGGCAGCCAAGTGTCCCAGGGAGGGTTCTATGGCTACACCTTC.

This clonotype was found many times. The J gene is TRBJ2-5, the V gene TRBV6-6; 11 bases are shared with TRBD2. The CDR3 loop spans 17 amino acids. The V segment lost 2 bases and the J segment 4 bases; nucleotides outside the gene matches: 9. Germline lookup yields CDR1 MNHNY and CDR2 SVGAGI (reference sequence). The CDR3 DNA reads TGTGCCAGCAGTTACGCCCCCTTAGCGGGGGGGTCAGAGACCCAGTACTTC. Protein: CASSYAPLAGGSETQYF.

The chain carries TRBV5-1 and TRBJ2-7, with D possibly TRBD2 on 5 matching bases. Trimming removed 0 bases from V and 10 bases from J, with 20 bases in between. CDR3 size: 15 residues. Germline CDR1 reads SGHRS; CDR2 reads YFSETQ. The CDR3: CASSLGARDEEIQYF. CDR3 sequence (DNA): TGCGCCAGCAGCTTGGGGGCACGGGATGAAGAGATCCAGTACTTC.

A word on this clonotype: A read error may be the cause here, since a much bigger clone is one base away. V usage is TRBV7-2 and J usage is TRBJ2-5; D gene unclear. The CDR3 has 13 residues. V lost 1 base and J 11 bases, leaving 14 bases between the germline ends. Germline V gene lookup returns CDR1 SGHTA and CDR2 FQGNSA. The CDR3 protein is CASSLVRLLEQYF. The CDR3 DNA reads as TGTGCCAGCAGCTTAGTACGGCTGCTGGAGCAGTACTTC.

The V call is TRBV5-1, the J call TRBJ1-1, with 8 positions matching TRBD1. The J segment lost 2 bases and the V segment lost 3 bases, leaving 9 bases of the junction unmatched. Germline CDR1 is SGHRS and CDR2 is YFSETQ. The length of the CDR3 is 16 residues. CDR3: CASSSPTGAINTEAFF. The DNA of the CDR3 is TGCGCCAGCAGCTCCCCGACAGGGGCAATAAACACTGAAGCTTTCTTT.

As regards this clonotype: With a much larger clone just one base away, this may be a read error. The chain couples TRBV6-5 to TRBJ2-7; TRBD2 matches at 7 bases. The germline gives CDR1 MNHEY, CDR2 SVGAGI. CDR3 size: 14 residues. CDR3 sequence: CAGSYLGTTYEQYF. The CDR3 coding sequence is TGTGCCGGCAGTTACTTGGGGACTACCTACGAGCAGTACTTC.

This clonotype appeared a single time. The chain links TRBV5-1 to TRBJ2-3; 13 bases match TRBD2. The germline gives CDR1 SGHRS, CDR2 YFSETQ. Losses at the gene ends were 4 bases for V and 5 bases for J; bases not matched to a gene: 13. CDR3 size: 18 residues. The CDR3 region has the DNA TGCGCCAGCAGCCCCGGGACTAGCGGGGCTCCCCGGGTAGATACGCAGTATTTT. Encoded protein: CASSPGTSGAPRVDTQYF.

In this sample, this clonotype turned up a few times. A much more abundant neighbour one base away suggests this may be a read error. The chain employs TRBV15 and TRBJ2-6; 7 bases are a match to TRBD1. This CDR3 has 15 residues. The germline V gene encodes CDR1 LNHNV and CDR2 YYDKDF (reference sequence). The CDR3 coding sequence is TGTGCCACCAGCAGAGGAAGTACAGGGGCCAACGTCCGGACTTTC. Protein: CATSRGSTGANVRTF. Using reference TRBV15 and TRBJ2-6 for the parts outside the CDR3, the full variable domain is DAMVIQNPRYQVTQFGKPVTLSCSQTLNHNVMYWYQQKSSQAPKLLFHYYDKDFNNEADTPDNFQSRRPNTSFCFLDIRSPGLGDTAMYLCATSRGSTGANVRTFGAGSRLTVL.

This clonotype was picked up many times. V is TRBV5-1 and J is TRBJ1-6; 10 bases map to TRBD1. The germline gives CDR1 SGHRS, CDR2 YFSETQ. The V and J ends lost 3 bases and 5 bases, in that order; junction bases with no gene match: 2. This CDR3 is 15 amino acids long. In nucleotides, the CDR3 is TGCGCCAGCAGCTGGACAGGGGGAGATAATTCACCCCTCCACTTT. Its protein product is CASSWTGGDNSPLHF.

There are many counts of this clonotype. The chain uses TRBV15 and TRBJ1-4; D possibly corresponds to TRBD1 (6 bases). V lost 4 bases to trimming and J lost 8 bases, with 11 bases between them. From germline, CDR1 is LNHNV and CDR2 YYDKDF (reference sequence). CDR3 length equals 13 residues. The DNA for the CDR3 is TGTGCCACCAGCACGGGGACAACCGAAAAACTGTTTTTT. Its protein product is CATSTGTTEKLFF.

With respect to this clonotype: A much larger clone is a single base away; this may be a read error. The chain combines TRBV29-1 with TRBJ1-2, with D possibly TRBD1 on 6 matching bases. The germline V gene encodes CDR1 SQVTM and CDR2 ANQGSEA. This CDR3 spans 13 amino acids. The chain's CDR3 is CSVGHRANYGHTF. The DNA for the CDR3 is TGCAGCGTGGGCCACAGGGCTAACTATGGCCACACCTTC.

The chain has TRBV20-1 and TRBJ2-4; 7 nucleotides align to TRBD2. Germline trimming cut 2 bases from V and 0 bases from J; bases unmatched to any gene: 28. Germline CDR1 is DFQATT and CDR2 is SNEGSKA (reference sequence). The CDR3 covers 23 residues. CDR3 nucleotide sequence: TGCAGTGCTAGAATATTACGGGCTAGCGGAGACCTAAAAAATTCCCTAGCCAAAAACATTCAGTACTTC. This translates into CSARILRASGDLKNSLAKNIQYF.

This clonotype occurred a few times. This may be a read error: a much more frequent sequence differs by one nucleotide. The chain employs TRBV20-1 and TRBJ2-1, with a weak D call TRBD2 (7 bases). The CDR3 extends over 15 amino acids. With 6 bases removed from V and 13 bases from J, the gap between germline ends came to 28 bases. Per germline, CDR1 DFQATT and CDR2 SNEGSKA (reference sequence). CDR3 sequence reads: CSASLLTGGQETQFF. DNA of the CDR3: TGCAGTGCCTCACTCCTGACGGGGGGACAAGAGACCCAGTTCTTC.

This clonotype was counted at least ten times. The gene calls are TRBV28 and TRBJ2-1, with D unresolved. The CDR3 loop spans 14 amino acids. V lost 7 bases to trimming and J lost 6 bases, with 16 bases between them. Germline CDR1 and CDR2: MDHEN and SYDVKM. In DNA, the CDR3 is TGTGCCAGCACCCCGGACGTCGGTTTCAATGAGCAGTTCTTC. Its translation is CASTPDVGFNEQFF.

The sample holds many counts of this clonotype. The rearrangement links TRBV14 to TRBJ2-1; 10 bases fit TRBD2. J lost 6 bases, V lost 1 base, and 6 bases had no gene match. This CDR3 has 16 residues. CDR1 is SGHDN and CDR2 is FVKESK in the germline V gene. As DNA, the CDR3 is TGTGCCAGCAGCCAAGCAAGTAGCGGGGGGACCAATGAGCAGTTCTTC. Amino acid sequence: CASSQASSGGTNEQFF.

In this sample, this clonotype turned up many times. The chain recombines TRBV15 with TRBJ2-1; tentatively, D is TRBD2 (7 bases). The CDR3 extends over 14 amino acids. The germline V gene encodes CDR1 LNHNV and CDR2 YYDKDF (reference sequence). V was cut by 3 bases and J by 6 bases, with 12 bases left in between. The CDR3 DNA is TGTGCCACCAGCAGGGGAGGGGGAGGCAATGAGCAGTTCTTC. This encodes CATSRGGGGNEQFF. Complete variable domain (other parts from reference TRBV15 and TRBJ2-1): DAMVIQNPRYQVTQFGKPVTLSCSQTLNHNVMYWYQQKSSQAPKLLFHYYDKDFNNEADTPDNFQSRRPNTSFCFLDIRSPGLGDTAMYLCATSRGGGGNEQFFGPGTRLTVL.

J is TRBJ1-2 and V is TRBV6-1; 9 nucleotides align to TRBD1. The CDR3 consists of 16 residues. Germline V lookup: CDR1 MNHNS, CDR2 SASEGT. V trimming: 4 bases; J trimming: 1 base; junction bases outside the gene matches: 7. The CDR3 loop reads CASSVLQGASNYGYTF. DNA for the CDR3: TGTGCCAGCAGTGTATTACAGGGGGCGAGTAACTATGGCTACACCTTC.

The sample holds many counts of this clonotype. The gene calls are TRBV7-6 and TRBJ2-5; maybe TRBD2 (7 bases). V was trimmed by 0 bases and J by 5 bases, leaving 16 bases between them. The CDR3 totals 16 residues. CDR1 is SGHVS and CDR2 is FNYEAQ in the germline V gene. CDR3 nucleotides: TGTGCCAGCAGCTTAGCGAGGGGGGGTCTTGGGGAGACCCAGTACTTC. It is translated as CASSLARGGLGETQYF.

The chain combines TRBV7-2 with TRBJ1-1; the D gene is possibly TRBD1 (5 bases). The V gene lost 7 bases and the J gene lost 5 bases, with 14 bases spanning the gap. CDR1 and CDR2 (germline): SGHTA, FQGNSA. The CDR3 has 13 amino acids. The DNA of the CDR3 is TGTGCCAGCACCAAGGGGTACCTTACTGAAGCTTTCTTT. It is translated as CASTKGYLTEAFF.

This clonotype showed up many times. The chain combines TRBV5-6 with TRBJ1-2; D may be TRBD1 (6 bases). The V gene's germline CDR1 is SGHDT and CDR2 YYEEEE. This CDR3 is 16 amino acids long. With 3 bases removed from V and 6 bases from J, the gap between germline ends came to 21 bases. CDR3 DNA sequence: TGTGCCAGCAGCTCCACCATTTACCGGGACATGGATGGCTACACCTTC. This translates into CASSSTIYRDMDGYTF.

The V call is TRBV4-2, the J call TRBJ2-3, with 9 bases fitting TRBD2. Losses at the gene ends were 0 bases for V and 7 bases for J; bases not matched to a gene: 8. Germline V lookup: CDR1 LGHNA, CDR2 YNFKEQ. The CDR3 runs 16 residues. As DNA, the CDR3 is TGTGCCAGCAGCCAAGAGTGGCGGGGGGGTGGTTATACGCAGTATTTT. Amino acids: CASSQEWRGGGYTQYF.

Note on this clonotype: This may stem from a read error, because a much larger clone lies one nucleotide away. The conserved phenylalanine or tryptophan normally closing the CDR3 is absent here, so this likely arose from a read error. The CDR3 here is CATSGSGTDTQYS. The CDR3 region has the DNA TGTGCCACCAGTGGATCAGGTACAGATACGCAGTATTCT. This rearrangement joins TRBV24-1 to TRBJ2-3, with no clear D. Germline CDR1 is KGHDR and CDR2 is SFDVKD. Trimming removed 5 bases at V and 3 bases at J, with 8 bases between. CDR3 length: 13 residues.

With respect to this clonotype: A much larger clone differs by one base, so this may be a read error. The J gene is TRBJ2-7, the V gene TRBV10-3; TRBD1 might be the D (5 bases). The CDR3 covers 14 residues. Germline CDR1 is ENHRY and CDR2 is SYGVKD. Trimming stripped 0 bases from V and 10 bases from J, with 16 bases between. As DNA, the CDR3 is TGTGCCATCAGTGAGTCGGACAACACTCACGTTCAGTACTTC. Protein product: CAISESDNTHVQYF.

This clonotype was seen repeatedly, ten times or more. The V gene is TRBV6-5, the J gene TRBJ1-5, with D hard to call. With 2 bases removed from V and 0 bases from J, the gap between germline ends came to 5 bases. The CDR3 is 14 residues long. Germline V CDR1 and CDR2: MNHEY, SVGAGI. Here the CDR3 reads CASSYRGSNQPQHF. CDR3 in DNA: TGTGCCAGCAGTTACCGGGGTAGCAATCAGCCCCAGCATTTT.

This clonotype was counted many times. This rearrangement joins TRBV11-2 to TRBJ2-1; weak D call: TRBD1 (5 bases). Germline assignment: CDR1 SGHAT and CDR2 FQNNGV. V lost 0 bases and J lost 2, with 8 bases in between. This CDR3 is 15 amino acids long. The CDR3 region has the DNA TGTGCCAGCAGCTTAGAGGGGCCCGCCTACAATGAGCAGTTCTTC. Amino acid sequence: CASSLEGPAYNEQFF.

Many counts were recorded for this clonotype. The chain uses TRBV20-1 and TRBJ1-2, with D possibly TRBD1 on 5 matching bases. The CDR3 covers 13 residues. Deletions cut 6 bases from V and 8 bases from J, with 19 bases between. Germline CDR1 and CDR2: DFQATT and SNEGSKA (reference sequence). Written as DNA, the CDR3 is TGCAGTGCCGACGGAGGGGACGTGTGGGGCTACACCTTC. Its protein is CSADGGDVWGYTF.

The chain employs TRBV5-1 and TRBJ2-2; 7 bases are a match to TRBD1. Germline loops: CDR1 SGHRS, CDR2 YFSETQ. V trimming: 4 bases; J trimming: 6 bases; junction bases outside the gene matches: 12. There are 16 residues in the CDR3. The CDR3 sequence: CASSQNSQGVPGELFF. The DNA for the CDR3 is TGCGCCAGCAGCCAAAACTCCCAGGGGGTCCCCGGGGAGCTGTTTTTT.

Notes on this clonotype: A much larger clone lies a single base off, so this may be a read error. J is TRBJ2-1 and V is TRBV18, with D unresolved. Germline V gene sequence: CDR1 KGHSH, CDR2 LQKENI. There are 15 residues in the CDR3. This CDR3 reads CVSSPTQSSYNEQFF. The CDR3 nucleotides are TGTGTCAGCTCACCAACTCAGAGCTCCTACAATGAGCAGTTCTTC.

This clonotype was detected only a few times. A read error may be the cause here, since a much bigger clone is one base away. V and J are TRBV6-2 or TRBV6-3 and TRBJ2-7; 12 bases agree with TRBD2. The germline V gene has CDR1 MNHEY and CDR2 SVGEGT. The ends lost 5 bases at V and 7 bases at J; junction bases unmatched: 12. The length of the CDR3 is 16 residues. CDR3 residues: CASSARLAGAYNEQYF. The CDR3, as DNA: TGTGCCAGCAGTGCGAGACTAGCGGGGGCGTACAATGAGCAGTACTTC.

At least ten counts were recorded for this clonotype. The DNA for the CDR3 is TGTGCTGGGAGGAGGGGAAGTAACTATGGCTACACCTTC. It specifies CAGRRGSNYGYTF. The chain combines TRBV7-9 with TRBJ1-2; D might be TRBD1 (5 bases). Germline values: CDR1 SEHNR, CDR2 FQNEAQ (reference sequence). The CDR3 totals 13 residues.

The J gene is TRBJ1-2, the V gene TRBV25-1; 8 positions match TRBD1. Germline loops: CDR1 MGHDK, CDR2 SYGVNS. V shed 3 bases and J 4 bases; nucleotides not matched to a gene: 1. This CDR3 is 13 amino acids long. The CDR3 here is CASSETGVYGYTF. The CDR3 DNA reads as TGTGCCAGCAGTGAGACAGGGGTCTATGGCTACACCTTC.